This TCR beta chain was recorded in a study of regulatory T cells in long-lasting Graves disease. Study-level information: Newly diagnosed Graves' patients had under 3 months of antithyroid drugs. General study findings and limits: Favoring TRBV28, TRBJ1-2 and TRBJ2-5 was a feature seen in persistent disease.

The germline V gene has CDR1 SGHNT and CDR2 YENEEA. The CDR3 is 13 amino acids. According to the study, TCR beta libraries were built with iRepertoire HTBI primers and CDR3-region Arm-PCR. TCRdb independently ran MiXCR on the multiplex PCR reads; one entry per CDR3 protein. The repertoire consists of 400,000 to 650,000 distinct CDR3 sequences, with around 16% occurring once and the leading ten covering approximately 25%. As concerns this clonotype: Its target is unknown. A single base is all that separates this from a far larger clone, so a read error is likely.

Time point reported: newly diagnosed GD, antithyroid drugs for less than 3 months. RNA extracted from PBMCs served as the sequencing template. These data were also filed under a second study, of T cells in Graves' hyperthyroidism and ophthalmopathy. As that report states: First-round RT-PCR targeting the TCR CDR3 was performed with the HTBI primer set.

The V and J genes are TRBV11-3 and TRBJ1-1; D uncertain. This specimen was peripheral blood mononuclear cells (PBMCs), taken at new diagnosis, from a patient treated with antithyroid drugs. The receptor was isolated from a middle-aged woman with Graves disease. In DNA, the CDR3 is TGTGCCGGCAGCTTAGCCCCCAACACTGAAGCTTTCTTT. Encoded protein: CAGSLAPNTEAFF.